These 23 T cell receptor beta chains originate from one sample sequenced in a study of type 1 regulatory T cells (dated by TCRdb to 2020 to 2022). Antigens of these TCRs are unknown. These reads were obtained on an Illumina MiSeq. TCRdb's own reprocessing of the public reads used fastp at Q25 and MiXCR and kept productive beta chains. Each CDR3 protein appears once, grouped with its most common genes and DNA. For this sample there are about 62,000 distinct CDR3 sequences; roughly two thirds appear just once. The ten biggest clones cover 1.8% of the sample. The sequencing sample was made of cultured non-Tr1 T cells, either the whole culture or a sorted T cell fraction (not recorded which). The cell subset or site label here, explained by the study, means: non-Tr1 population from the T-allo10 product. Source of these receptors: a human donor in good health.

This clonotype has just one count. The chain uses TRBV12-3 or TRBV12-4 and TRBJ2-5; a possible D gene is TRBD1 (6 bases). Trimming stripped 6 bases from V and 4 bases from J, with 15 bases between. The CDR3 contains 14 residues. CDR3 coding DNA: TGTGCCAGCAGCCACCGGACAGATGGAGAGACCCAGTACTTC. It yields the protein CASSHRTDGETQYF.

This clonotype was observed a few times. The rearrangement links TRBV5-1 to TRBJ2-7; no definite D call. V was trimmed by 6 bases and J by 1 base, leaving 14 bases between them. Germline lookup yields CDR1 SGHRS and CDR2 YFSETQ. The CDR3 is 14 amino acids. The CDR3, as DNA: TGCGCCAGCAAACAAGGGCTCAGATCCTACGAGCAGTACTTC. This codes for CASKQGLRSYEQYF.

The CDR3: CASSEYSGRTDTQYF. The CDR3 DNA reads TGTGCCAGCAGTGAATATAGCGGTCGCACAGATACGCAGTATTTT. The V call is TRBV6-1, the J call TRBJ2-3, with D perhaps TRBD2 (6 bases). Germline lookup yields CDR1 MNHNS and CDR2 SASEGT. The CDR3 has 15 amino acids. Trimming stripped 2 bases from V and 1 base from J, with 10 bases between.

CDR3 DNA sequence: TGCAGCGTTCAAGGCGGGAGATTCGGCAATGAGCAGTTCTTC. It is translated as CSVQGGRFGNEQFF. The chain is built from TRBV29-1 and TRBJ2-1, with TRBD2 identical over 7 bases. Germline V lookup: CDR1 SQVTM, CDR2 ANQGSEA. The CDR3 has 14 residues. The J segment lost 6 bases and the V segment lost 5 bases, leaving 10 bases of the junction unmatched.

V and J are TRBV3-1 and TRBJ2-1, with TRBD2 identical over 7 bases. V gave up 3 bases and J gave up 7 bases; unmatched junction bases: 9. CDR1 and CDR2 from the germline V gene are LGHDT and YNNKEL (reference sequence). This CDR3 spans 15 amino acids. CDR3 loop: CASSQRRELRNEQFF. CDR3 coding DNA: TGTGCCAGCAGCCAGAGGCGGGAGTTGCGAAATGAGCAGTTCTTC.

This clonotype occurred once. The chain uses TRBV6-2 or TRBV6-3 and TRBJ2-7; D is perhaps TRBD1 (6 bases). This CDR3 spans 13 amino acids. Trimming cost V 6 bases and J 1 base, with 10 bases left between them. Germline V gene data show CDR1 as MNHEY and CDR2 as SVGEGT. CDR3 sequence: CASSRGQSYEQYF. Here the CDR3 DNA reads TGTGCCAGCAGCCGGGGACAATCCTACGAGCAGTACTTC.

This clonotype has a handful of counts. CDR3 nucleotide sequence: TGTGCCATCAGTTTGAGCCTGGGGGACTCCTACGAGCAGTACTTC. This translates into CAISLSLGDSYEQYF. V usage is TRBV10-3 and J usage is TRBJ2-7, with D perhaps assigned TRBD1 or TRBD2 (5 bases each). The germline gives CDR1 ENHRY, CDR2 SYGVKD. The CDR3 is made up of 15 amino acids. V lost 5 bases and J lost 0, with 14 bases in between.

V is TRBV30 and J is TRBJ2-1; TRBD2 is a possible D gene (5 bases). CDR3 length equals 16 residues. Trimming pared 0 bases from V and 4 bases from J, leaving 16 bases between. Germline V gene sequence: CDR1 GTSNPN, CDR2 SVGIG (reference sequence). For the CDR3, the DNA is TGTGCCTGGAGTGTACTCGGAGGACGAACGTACAATGAGCAGTTCTTC. It codes for CAWSVLGGRTYNEQFF.

The rearrangement joins TRBV5-1 to TRBJ1-2; 9 bases agree with TRBD1. This CDR3 is 13 amino acids long. Trimming at V came to 5 bases and at J to 8 bases, leaving 7 bases not matched to a gene. The germline CDR1 and CDR2 sequences are SGHRS and YFSETQ. The CDR3 coding sequence is TGCGCCAGCAGTCCCGGGACAGGGAACGGCTACACCTTC. It encodes CASSPGTGNGYTF.

This clonotype was recorded once. This chain joins TRBV7-2 and TRBJ2-1; D is unclear. V shed 4 bases and J shed 3 bases, with 4 bases lying between them. Germline V gives CDR1 SGHTA, CDR2 FQGNSA. The CDR3 sequence is 12 residues long. The CDR3 DNA is TGTGCCAGCAGCTCCCTCTACAATGAGCAGTTCTTC. Protein sequence: CASSSLYNEQFF.

This chain's CDR3 is CAVDSRLGSFSYNEQFF. As DNA, the CDR3 is TGTGCCGTCGACAGTCGACTAGGAAGCTTCTCCTACAATGAGCAGTTCTTC. The chain is built from TRBV6-2 or TRBV6-3 and TRBJ2-1, with D possibly matching TRBD2 (6 bases). The CDR3 has 17 residues. The germline gives CDR1 MNHEY, CDR2 SVGEGT. V was shortened by 11 bases and J by 0 bases, with 23 bases between the two germline ends.

Of note for this clonotype: It is likely a read error, because the conserved phenylalanine at the end of the CDR3 is missing. J is TRBJ2-1 and V is TRBV24-1; the match to TRBD2 covers 11 bases. Losses at the gene ends were 0 bases for V and 6 bases for J; bases not matched to a gene: 3. The CDR3 contains 16 residues. CDR1 and CDR2 from the germline V gene are KGHDR and SFDVKD. The CDR3 DNA sequence: TGTGCCACCAGTGATTTGACTAGCGGGGGAAGCAATGAGCAGTTCCTC. This codes for CATSDLTSGGSNEQFL.

Remarks on this clonotype: A read error may produce the germline difference seen at one junction end. The V and J genes are TRBV20-1 and TRBJ2-6; a possible D gene is TRBD1 (5 bases). The CDR3 loop spans 15 amino acids. The V gene's germline CDR1 is DFQATT and CDR2 SNEGSKA (reference sequence). CDR3 amino acids: CSARVSEPGASVLTF. DNA for the CDR3: TGCAGTGCTAGAGTATCCGAGCCTGGGGCCAGCGTCCTGACTTTC.

This clonotype was picked up a small number of times. The chain employs TRBV12-3 or TRBV12-4 and TRBJ2-7; D call uncertain. V was shortened by 3 bases and J by 0 bases, with 6 bases between the two germline ends. The CDR3 runs 13 residues. The CDR3 nucleotides read TGTGCCAGCAGTTTGGCCAGCTCCTACGAGCAGTACTTC. Encoded protein: CASSLASSYEQYF.

The table lists this clonotype with a few counts. The chain employs TRBV5-5 and TRBJ1-5, with D unclear. Germline V gene data show CDR1 as SGHKS and CDR2 as YYEKEE (reference sequence). Trimming stripped 1 base from V and 8 bases from J, with 10 bases between. The CDR3 is 13 amino acids. CDR3 amino acids: CASSLSGSEPQHF. The CDR3 DNA is TGTGCCAGCAGCTTGTCCGGGAGTGAGCCCCAGCATTTT.

This sequence joins TRBV27 and TRBJ2-7; D may be TRBD1 (5 bases). The germline CDR1 and CDR2 sequences are MNHEY and SMNVEV (reference sequence). The CDR3 has 14 amino acids. Trimming took 2 bases from V and 0 from J, leaving 8 bases between them. CDR3 amino acids: CASSLVGASYEQYF. In DNA, the CDR3 is TGTGCCAGCAGTTTAGTAGGGGCCTCCTACGAGCAGTACTTC.

The chain has TRBV12-3 or TRBV12-4 and TRBJ1-5; D gene ambiguous. This CDR3 spans 15 amino acids. V was cut by 5 bases and J by 2 bases, with 13 bases left in between. CDR3: CASSTRGLGNQPQHF. CDR3 coding DNA: TGTGCCAGCAGTACCCGAGGCCTCGGCAATCAGCCCCAGCATTTT.

The chain is built from TRBV19 and TRBJ1-4; D not resolved. Per the germline V gene, CDR1 is LNHDA and CDR2 is SQIVND (reference sequence). V was pared by 5 bases and J by 0 bases, with 10 bases between. The CDR3 is made up of 15 amino acids. CDR3 DNA sequence: TGTGCCAGTAGTGCTCAGCCTGCAACTAATGAAAAACTGTTTTTT. Its protein is CASSAQPATNEKLFF.

This clonotype was found a few times. This sequence joins TRBV27 and TRBJ1-1, with TRBD1 matching over 11 bases. Germline CDR1 is MNHEY and CDR2 is SMNVEV (reference sequence). CDR3 length: 17 residues. J was trimmed by 7 bases and V by 0 bases; bases with no gene match: 10. As DNA, the CDR3 is TGTGCCAGCAGTTTATCCCCTGGACAGGGGGCTTTTCTTGAAGCTTTCTTT. Its translation: CASSLSPGQGAFLEAFF.

This rearrangement joins TRBV9 to TRBJ2-7; TRBD2 matches 7 bases. Germline CDR1 and CDR2: SGDLS and YYNGEE. This CDR3 spans 14 amino acids. J was trimmed by 3 bases and V by 3 bases; bases with no gene match: 6. Written as DNA, the CDR3 is TGTGCCAGCAGCGCCACTAGCGAAATCTACGAGCAGTACTTC. It translates to CASSATSEIYEQYF.

This clonotype occurred a few times. One junction end does not reproduce the germline sequence, and a read error may be involved. The rearrangement links TRBV4-1 to TRBJ2-2; tentatively, D is TRBD2 (5 bases). The CDR3 has 11 amino acids. Germline values: CDR1 MGHRA, CDR2 YSYEKL. CDR3 protein: CASSQADWVEF. In DNA, the CDR3 is TGCGCCAGCAGCCAAGCGGACTGGGTCGAATTC.

The chain uses TRBV30 and TRBJ2-3; D possibly uses TRBD1 or TRBD2 (5 bases each). Germline V gene lookup returns CDR1 GTSNPN and CDR2 SVGIG (reference sequence). V was pared by 0 bases and J by 0 bases, with 10 bases between. The CDR3 loop spans 15 amino acids. The CDR3 bases are TGTGCCTGGAGTGTACTTTGGGGGAGCACAGATACGCAGTATTTT. It encodes CAWSVLWGSTDTQYF.

This clonotype has only a few counts. J is TRBJ2-5 and V is TRBV10-3; 16 positions match TRBD2. The CDR3 covers 16 residues. Per the germline V gene, CDR1 is ENHRY and CDR2 is SYGVKD. J gave up 4 bases and V 6 bases, and 5 bases lay outside the gene matches. CDR3 region: CAIRGTSGRGGETQYF. The DNA for the CDR3 is TGTGCCATCAGGGGGACTAGCGGGAGGGGGGGAGAGACCCAGTACTTC.